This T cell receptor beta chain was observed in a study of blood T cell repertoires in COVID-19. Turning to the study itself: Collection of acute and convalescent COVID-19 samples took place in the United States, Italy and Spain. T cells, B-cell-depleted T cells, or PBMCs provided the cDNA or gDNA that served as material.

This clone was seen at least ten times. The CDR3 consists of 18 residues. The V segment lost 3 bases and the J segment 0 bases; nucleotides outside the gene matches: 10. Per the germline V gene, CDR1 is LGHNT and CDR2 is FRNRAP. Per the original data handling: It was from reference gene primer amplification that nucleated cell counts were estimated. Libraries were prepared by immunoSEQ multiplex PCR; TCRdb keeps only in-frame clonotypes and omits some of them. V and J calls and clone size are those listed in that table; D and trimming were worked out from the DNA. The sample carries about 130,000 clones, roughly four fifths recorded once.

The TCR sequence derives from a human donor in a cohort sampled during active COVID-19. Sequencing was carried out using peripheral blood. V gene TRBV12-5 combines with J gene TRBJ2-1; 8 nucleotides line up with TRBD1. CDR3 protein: CASGFAAGTGNSYNEQFF. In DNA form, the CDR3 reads TGTGCTAGTGGTTTTGCCGCCGGGACAGGAAACTCCTACAATGAGCAGTTCTTC.